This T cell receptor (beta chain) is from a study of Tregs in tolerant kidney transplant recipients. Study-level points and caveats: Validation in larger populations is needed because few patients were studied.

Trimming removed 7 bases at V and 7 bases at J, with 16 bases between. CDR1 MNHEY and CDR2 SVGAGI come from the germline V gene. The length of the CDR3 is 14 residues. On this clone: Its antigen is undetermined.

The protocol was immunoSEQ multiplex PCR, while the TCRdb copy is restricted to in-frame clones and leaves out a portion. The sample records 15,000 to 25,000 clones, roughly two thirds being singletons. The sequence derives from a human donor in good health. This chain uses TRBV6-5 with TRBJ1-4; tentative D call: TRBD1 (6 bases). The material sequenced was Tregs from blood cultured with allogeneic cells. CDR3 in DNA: TGTGCCAGCATTTTACAGGGCGGAGGTGAAAAACTGTTTTTT. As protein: CASILQGGGEKLFF.